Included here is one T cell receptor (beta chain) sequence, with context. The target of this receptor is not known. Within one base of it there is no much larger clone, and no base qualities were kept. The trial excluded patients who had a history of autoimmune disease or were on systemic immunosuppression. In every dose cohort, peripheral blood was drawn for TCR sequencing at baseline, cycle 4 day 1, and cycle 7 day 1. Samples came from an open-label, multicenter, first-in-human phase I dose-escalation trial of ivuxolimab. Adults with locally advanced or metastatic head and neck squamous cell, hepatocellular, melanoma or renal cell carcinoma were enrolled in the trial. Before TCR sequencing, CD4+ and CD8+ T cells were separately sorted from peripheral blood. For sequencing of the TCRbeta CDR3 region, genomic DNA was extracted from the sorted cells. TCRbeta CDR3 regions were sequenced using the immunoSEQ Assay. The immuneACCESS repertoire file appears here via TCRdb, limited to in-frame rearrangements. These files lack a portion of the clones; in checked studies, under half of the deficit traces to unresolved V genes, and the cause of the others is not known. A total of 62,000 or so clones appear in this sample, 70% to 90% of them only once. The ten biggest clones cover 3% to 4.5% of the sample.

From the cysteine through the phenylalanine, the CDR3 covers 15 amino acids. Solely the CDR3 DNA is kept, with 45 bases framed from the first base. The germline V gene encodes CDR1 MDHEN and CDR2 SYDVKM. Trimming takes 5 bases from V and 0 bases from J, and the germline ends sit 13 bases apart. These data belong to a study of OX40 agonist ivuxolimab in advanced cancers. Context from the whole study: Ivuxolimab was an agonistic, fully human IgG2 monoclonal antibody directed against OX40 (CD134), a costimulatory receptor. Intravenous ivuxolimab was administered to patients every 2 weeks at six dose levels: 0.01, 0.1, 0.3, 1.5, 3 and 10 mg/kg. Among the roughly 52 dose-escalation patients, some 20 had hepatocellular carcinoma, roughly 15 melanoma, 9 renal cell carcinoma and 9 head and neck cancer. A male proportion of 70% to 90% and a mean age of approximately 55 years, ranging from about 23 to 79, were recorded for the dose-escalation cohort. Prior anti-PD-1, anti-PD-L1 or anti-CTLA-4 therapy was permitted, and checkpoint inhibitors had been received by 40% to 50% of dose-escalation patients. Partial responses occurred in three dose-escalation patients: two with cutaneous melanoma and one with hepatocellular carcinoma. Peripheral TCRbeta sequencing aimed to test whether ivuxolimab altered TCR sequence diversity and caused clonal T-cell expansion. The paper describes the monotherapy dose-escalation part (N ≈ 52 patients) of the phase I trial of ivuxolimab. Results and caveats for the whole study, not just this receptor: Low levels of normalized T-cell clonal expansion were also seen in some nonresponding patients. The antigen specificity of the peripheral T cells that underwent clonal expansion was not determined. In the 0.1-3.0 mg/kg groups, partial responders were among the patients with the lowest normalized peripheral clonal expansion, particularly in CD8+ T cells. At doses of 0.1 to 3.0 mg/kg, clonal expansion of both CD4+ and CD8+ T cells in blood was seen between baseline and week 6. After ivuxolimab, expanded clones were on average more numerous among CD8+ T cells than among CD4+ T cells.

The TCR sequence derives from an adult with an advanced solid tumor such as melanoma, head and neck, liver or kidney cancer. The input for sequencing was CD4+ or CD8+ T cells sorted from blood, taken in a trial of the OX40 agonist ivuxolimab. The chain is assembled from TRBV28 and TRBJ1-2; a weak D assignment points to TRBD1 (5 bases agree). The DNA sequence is TGTGCCAGCAGTGTAACTGGGGGAGCTAACTATGGCTACACCTTC. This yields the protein CASSVTGGANYGYTF.